This TCR beta chain emerged from a study of glioma-infiltrating T cells. Many counts were recorded for this clonotype. The iRepertoire nested amplicon-rescue multiplex PCR amplified TCR alpha and beta CDR3s from RNA. TCRdb passed the multiplex PCR reads through MiXCR, listing each CDR3 protein once. This repertoire shows under 200,000 distinct CDR3 sequences, around 40% found once; its top ten account for 5.2%. The germline V gene has CDR1 LNHDA and CDR2 SQIVND (reference sequence). V lost 4 bases and J 1 base, leaving 10 bases between the germline ends. CDR3 size: 14 residues. The TCR sequence derives from a human donor with low-grade glioma or glioblastoma, undergoing nonglioma brain surgery, or in good health (not recorded which). This rearrangement joins TRBV19 to TRBJ1-1; tentative D call: TRBD1 (6 bases). The specimen was glioma tissue, nonneoplastic brain tissue, or PBMCs (not recorded which). DNA for the CDR3: TGTGCCAGTAGTACCGGACAGACGAACACTGAAGCTTTCTTT. Protein product: CASSTGQTNTEAFF.